One sample yielded the 23 T cell receptor beta chains listed below, sequenced in a study of identifying expanded T cells in peripheral blood. The repertoire was sequenced with immunoSEQ multiplex PCR; TCRdb's copy has only in-frame clones and lacks some. The repertoire holds under 120,000 clones, with around 89% as singletons. The sample consisted of blood. The receptors stem from a person aged 18 to 75 in good health.

This chain links TRBV7-9 with TRBJ2-7; no firm D call. The CDR3 has 13 amino acids. Trimming cost V 5 bases and J 2 bases, with 10 bases left between them. Germline loops: CDR1 SEHNR, CDR2 FQNEAQ (reference sequence). The CDR3 nucleotides read TGTGCCAGCAGCATGGACCTACCCTACGAGCAGTACTTC. Translated, it gives CASSMDLPYEQYF.

This chain links TRBV21-1 with TRBJ1-2; the table assigns TRBD1, which was not confirmed against the DNA. TRBV21-1 is a listed pseudogene. CDR3 length: 12 residues. The CDR3 loop reads CASTRTGCGYTF. CDR3 sequence (DNA): TGTGCCAGCACCCGGACAGGGTGCGGCTACACCTTC.

For this clone: Germline and junction disagree at one end, which may indicate a read error. The chain is built from TRBV28 and TRBJ2-7; 8 bases agree with TRBD1. CDR1 is MDHEN and CDR2 is SYDVKM in the germline V gene. The CDR3 covers 17 residues. For the CDR3, the DNA is TGTGCCAGCAGCTCCTGGACAGGGCGGCCCGACTCCTACGGGCAGTACTTC. Protein product: CASSSWTGRPDSYGQYF.

The J gene is TRBJ2-7, the V gene TRBV6-9; TRBD1 might be the D (5 bases). This CDR3 region has 16 residues. The V end was cut by 7 bases, the J end by 3 bases, with 22 bases between. Germline V gives CDR1 MNHGY, CDR2 SVAAGI. CDR3: CASKGWRGQGSYEQYF. The CDR3 DNA is TGTGCCAGCAAGGGCTGGCGTGGGCAGGGTAGCTACGAGCAGTACTTC.

The chain combines TRBV7-2 with TRBJ1-4, with D perhaps TRBD1 (5 bases). This CDR3 spans 14 amino acids. Per germline, CDR1 SGHTA and CDR2 FQGNSA. The V and J ends lost 1 base and 10 bases respectively, with 13 bases between them. CDR3 coding DNA: TGTGCCAGCAGCTTAGGAGGGGATCGAGGAAAACTGTTTTTT. Amino acid sequence: CASSLGGDRGKLFF. The full variable domain, in which reference TRBV7-2 and TRBJ1-4 provide the parts outside the CDR3, is GAGVSQSPSNKVTEKGKDVELRCDPISGHTALYWYRQSLGQGLEFLIYFQGNSAPDKSGLPSDRFSAERTGGSVSTLTIQRTQQEDSAVYLCASSLGGDRGKLFFGSGTQLSVL.

This clone was detected only once. In the same sample, other DNA sequences code for this CDR3. The genes are TRBV28 and TRBJ1-4, with no clear D. Trimming stripped 2 bases from V and 8 bases from J, with 6 bases between. This CDR3 comprises 12 residues. From germline, CDR1 is MDHEN and CDR2 SYDVKM. The CDR3, as DNA: TGTGCCAGCAGTTTACGACCCGAAAAACTGTTTTTT. The encoded protein is CASSLRPEKLFF.

The gene calls are TRBV19 and TRBJ1-6; weak D call: TRBD1 (5 bases). V was clipped by 8 bases and J by 0 bases, with 11 bases between them. The CDR3 has 15 amino acids. CDR1 and CDR2 from the germline V gene are LNHDA and SQIVND (reference sequence). The CDR3 spells CASGDRSSYNSPLHF. In nucleotides, the CDR3 is TGTGCCAGTGGGGACCGGAGCTCCTATAATTCACCCCTCCACTTT. The variable domain in full, completed from reference TRBV19 and TRBJ1-6, reads DGGITQSPKYLFRKEGQNVTLSCEQNLNHDAMYWYRQDPGQGLRLIYYSQIVNDFQKGDIAEGYSVSREKKESFPLTVTSAQKNPTAFYLCASGDRSSYNSPLHFGNGTRLTVT.

The genes are TRBV7-2 and TRBJ1-6, with 7 nucleotides matching TRBD1. V shed 5 bases and J 0 bases; nucleotides not matched to a gene: 7. The CDR3 sequence is 17 residues long. From germline, CDR1 is SGHTA and CDR2 FQGNSA. CDR3 amino acids: CASSRDRPSSYNSPLHF. The CDR3 nucleotides read TGTGCCAGCAGCCGGGACAGACCCAGCTCCTATAATTCACCCCTCCACTTT.

The gene calls are TRBV28 and TRBJ1-5; D gene ambiguous. CDR3 length equals 15 residues. Looked up from germline, CDR1 is MDHEN and CDR2 is SYDVKM. V lost 7 bases and J 0 bases, leaving 13 bases between the germline ends. Here the CDR3 reads CASKSNVYSNQPQHF. The CDR3 coding sequence is TGTGCCAGCAAATCTAATGTTTATAGCAATCAGCCCCAGCATTTT.

The V gene is TRBV7-9, the J gene TRBJ1-1; possible D gene TRBD1, 5 bases. Deletions cut 5 bases from V and 1 base from J, with 11 bases between. The germline CDR1 and CDR2 sequences are SEHNR and FQNEAQ (reference sequence). The CDR3 runs 14 residues. In DNA, the CDR3 is TGTGCCAGCAGCCAGGGACCGAGGAACACTGAAGCTTTCTTT. Translating gives CASSQGPRNTEAFF.

This clone occurred once. The gene calls are TRBV7-9 and TRBJ1-1, with D possibly TRBD1 on 6 matching bases. The CDR3 has 14 amino acids. Germline values: CDR1 SEHNR, CDR2 FQNEAQ (reference sequence). Trimming shortened V by 7 bases and J by 1 base, and 13 bases separated the two germline ends. CDR3 nucleotide sequence: TGTGCCAGCAACGCCAACAGGGAGAACACTGAAGCTTTCTTT. It yields the protein CASNANRENTEAFF.

Here the CDR3 DNA reads TGTGCCAGCAGTGGTACGGGAGCACGCGGCTACACCTTC. This codes for CASSGTGARGYTF. The genes are TRBV2 and TRBJ1-2; D is ambiguous. The CDR3 totals 13 residues. Germline V gene sequence: CDR1 SNHLY, CDR2 FYNNEI. V lost 4 bases, J lost 8 bases, and 14 bases lay in between.

The count of this clone is one. The chain is built from TRBV18 and TRBJ1-2; TRBD1 matches 7 bases. The V gene end was trimmed by 6 bases and the J gene end by 8 bases; junction bases not matched to a gene: 9. The CDR3 is 13 amino acids. Germline loops: CDR1 KGHSH, CDR2 LQKENI. CDR3: CASSFDRDKGYTF. The CDR3 bases are TGTGCCAGCTCGTTCGACAGGGATAAAGGCTACACCTTC.

CDR3 loop: CASSLETSWTVQETQYF. As DNA, the CDR3 is TGTGCCAGCAGCTTAGAAACCTCCTGGACAGTTCAAGAGACCCAGTACTTC. This chain links TRBV7-9 with TRBJ2-5; a possible D gene is TRBD1 (6 bases). V lost 1 base and J lost 2, with 17 bases in between. CDR1 SEHNR and CDR2 FQNEAQ come from the germline V gene (reference sequence). The CDR3 spans 17 residues.

CDR3 coding DNA: TGTGCCAGCAGCCAATACACCGGACGCAGTGCCTCTGGGGCCAACGTCCTGACTTTC. Translating gives CASSQYTGRSASGANVLTF. V gene TRBV4-2 combines with J gene TRBJ2-6; unclear D gene. The CDR3 is 19 residues long. V shed 2 bases and J shed 0 bases, with 17 bases lying between them. CDR1 is LGHNA, CDR2 YNFKEQ, per germline.

This CDR3 reads CASSYSLDQPQHF. Here the CDR3 DNA reads TGTGCCAGCAGTTACAGCCTAGATCAGCCCCAGCATTTT. The gene calls are TRBV6-6 and TRBJ1-5; D is undetermined. The ends were cut back, 2 bases at V and 5 bases at J, with 7 bases in the middle. There are 13 residues in the CDR3. The germline gives CDR1 MNHNY, CDR2 SVGAGI (reference sequence).

V usage is TRBV27 and J usage is TRBJ1-2; D uncertain. In germline, CDR1 is MNHEY, CDR2 SMNVEV (reference sequence). Trimming removed 3 bases at V and 4 bases at J, with 12 bases between. This CDR3 is built from 14 residues. CDR3 sequence (DNA): TGTGCCAGCAGTTTGGCCCAATCAGCCTATGGCTACACCTTC. It specifies CASSLAQSAYGYTF.

The V gene is TRBV27, the J gene TRBJ1-5; a weak D match, TRBD1 (5 bases). Trimming removed 2 bases at V and 0 bases at J, with 8 bases between. This CDR3 is 15 amino acids long. Germline V gene sequence: CDR1 MNHEY, CDR2 SMNVEV (reference sequence). The CDR3 loop reads CASSLHRYSNQPQHF. CDR3 DNA: TGTGCCAGCAGTTTACACAGGTATAGCAATCAGCCCCAGCATTTT.

As DNA, the CDR3 is TGTGCCAGCAGTTCCCAGAGGGGTGGAACAGATACGCAGTATTTT. Protein product: CASSSQRGGTDTQYF. The V gene is TRBV6-5, the J gene TRBJ2-3; either TRBD1 or TRBD2 may fit D (5 bases each). The CDR3 runs to 15 residues. Trimming cost V 4 bases and J 3 bases, with 14 bases left between them. Germline V gene data show CDR1 as MNHEY and CDR2 as SVGAGI.

On this clone: Relative to the germline gene, one junction end is altered; a read error may explain this. This chain links TRBV6-4 with TRBJ2-5; D perhaps matches TRBD1 (6 bases). Germline CDR1 is MRHNA and CDR2 is SNTAGT. This CDR3 has 13 amino acids. CDR3 residues: CAISEYREETQYF. CDR3 nucleotide sequence: TGTGCCATCAGTGAGTACAGGGAAGAGACCCAGTACTTC.

The rearrangement uses TRBV5-1 and TRBJ2-7, with a tentative D call TRBD1 (5 bases). The CDR3 is made up of 14 amino acids. Deletions cut 4 bases from V and 7 bases from J, with 18 bases between. Germline V CDR1 and CDR2: SGHRS, YFSETQ. In DNA, the CDR3 is TGCGCCAGCAGCCAAGTAACAGGATGGGGAGAGCAGTACTTC. As protein: CASSQVTGWGEQYF.

The chain combines TRBV5-1 with TRBJ2-7; D might be TRBD2 (6 bases). V shed 5 bases and J shed 3 bases, with 18 bases lying between them. This CDR3 has 15 residues. Per germline, CDR1 SGHRS and CDR2 YFSETQ. CDR3 amino acids: CASSPPGGAHYEQYF. For the CDR3, the DNA is TGCGCCAGCAGTCCGCCCGGGGGAGCCCACTACGAGCAGTACTTC.

This chain connects TRBV19 to TRBJ2-3; D ambiguous. Deletions cut 1 base from V and 2 bases from J, with 10 bases between. Germline V gene sequence: CDR1 LNHDA, CDR2 SQIVND (reference sequence). The CDR3 length is 15 residues. CDR3 amino acids: CASSIVGPTTDTQYF. The CDR3 DNA reads as TGTGCCAGTAGTATAGTTGGACCTACCACAGATACGCAGTATTTT.